Sequencing of this T cell receptor beta chain was carried out in a study of identical twins (TCRdb year 2016). For the wider study: To test whether fetal clonotypes persist, the study used deep sequencing on TCR alpha and beta repertoires from monozygotic twins, unrelated adults of various ages, and cord blood. To rule out contamination, replicate twin experiments were performed at different times with different library preparation protocols. Study-level results and caveats: In beta out-of-frame sequences, excess twin sharing was weaker, because having fewer shared sequences lowered the signal-to-noise ratio. Because the same donors could not be followed over many years, conclusions were based on cross-sectional statistical analysis. Compared with coincidental sharing between unrelated individuals, an excess of low generation-probability sequences was observed among out-of-frame TCR alpha sequences shared between twins. Abundant cord blood beta clonotypes had fewer insertions, young adult naive repertoires showed a similar but weaker trend, and memory repertoires showed no such trend. Recombination models systematically underestimated out-of-frame TCR alpha sharing in monozygotic twins but agreed with sharing between unrelated individuals. Zero-insertion analyses could be partly confounded by invariant T cells such as MAIT and iNKT, though diverse VJ usage argued against such confounding for most clonotypes.

CDR1 SGHNT and CDR2 YYREEE are derived from the germline V gene (reference sequence). The CDR3, cysteine through phenylalanine, is 16 amino acids long. The read is trimmed to its CDR3 DNA, 48 bases read in frame from base 1. V was cut back by 1 base and J by 4 bases, leaving a gap of 17 bases between them. The protocol used for the library was 5' RACE. Instrument used: Illumina HiSeq 2000. A universal primer binding site was introduced by template switching, and a unique molecular identifier was present in the final cDNA, enabling accurate counting of TCR cDNA molecules. Specific primers in the conserved constant-segment region were used to synthesize first-strand cDNA for the TCR alpha and beta chains. To control for contamination, every cDNA library was double barcoded, receiving both a SMART-Mk sample barcode and Illumina barcodes. TruSeq adapter sequences and Illumina sample barcodes were added in two successive PCR steps. The TCR alpha and beta cDNA libraries were sequenced on the Illumina HiSeq platform using custom primers. The paper's data handling went like this. Unique molecular identifiers were extracted from raw reads with MiGEC, and CDR3 positions were determined with MiXCR. Recombination models were inferred per individual with the repgenHMM and IGoR tools using an EM algorithm. The tcR package in R was used for shared clonotype analysis, with sharing normalized by the product of cloneset sizes. To study raw recombination without the effects of thymic and clonal selection, out-of-frame nonproductive sequences were analyzed. Using fastp at Q25 and MiXCR, TCRdb reprocessed the public reads and kept productive beta chains. Each entry is one CDR3 protein sequence, shown with its most common DNA and genes. The authors' filters were not applied to this entry. Here the sample has over 250,000 distinct CDR3 sequences; 8% to 9.5% occur a single time. The ten largest clones represent approximately 6.5% of the sample.

A word on this clonotype: Its antigen is unknown. No qualities accompany the bases; no much larger clone lies one base away.

Every donor in the study was a healthy Caucasian. Three pairs of female monozygotic twins, all aged 18 to 29 years, were included in the twin cohort. Positive isolation kits from Invitrogen were used to isolate CD4+ and CD8+ T cell populations. These data also featured in a second study, about yellow fever vaccine responses in identical twins. The other study reports the following: The T cell response to vaccination in identical twins was reported by the authors to appear partly convergent and partly personalized. Focusing on identical twins, the study followed the T cell clones that responded to the vaccine, and did so with precision.

Specimen: CD8+ T cells sorted from blood. The rearranged segments are TRBV5-4 and TRBJ1-2; TRBD1 might be the D gene, on 5 matching bases. The sequence was collected from a woman between 18 and 30 years old in good health. Here is the DNA: TGTGCCAGCAGCTTGCCTCTGGGGGTAGGGACCTATGGCTACACCTTC. Protein translation: CASSLPLGVGTYGYTF.